The 27 T cell receptor beta chains below come from one sample, sequenced in a study of PD-1 blockade in classical Hodgkin lymphoma. Assay: immunoSEQ multiplex PCR; the TCRdb copy retains only in-frame clones and omits some. This sample has about 26,000 clones, with around 82% found just once. Brentuximab vedotin exposure varied, and every patient relapsed after autologous stem cell transplantation. The specimen comprised peripheral blood mononuclear cells (PBMCs), sampled before the second cycle of nivolumab. These receptors were obtained from a human donor with classical Hodgkin lymphoma.

The chain couples TRBV2 to TRBJ1-1, with 7 bases fitting TRBD1. V lost 1 base and J lost 4; bases outside the gene matches: 6. Germline V CDR1 and CDR2: SNHLY, FYNNEI. The length of the CDR3 is 15 residues. CDR3 protein: CASSEEWAGGTEAFF. The CDR3, as DNA: TGTGCCAGCAGTGAAGAATGGGCAGGGGGCACTGAAGCTTTCTTT.

The V gene is TRBV7-9, the J gene TRBJ1-2, with D perhaps TRBD1 (6 bases). The ends were cut back, 3 bases at V and 2 bases at J, with 16 bases in the middle. Germline V CDR1 and CDR2: SEHNR, FQNEAQ (reference sequence). The CDR3 totals 16 residues. This CDR3 reads CASSLSQGHSNYGYTF. The CDR3 DNA is TGTGCCAGCAGCTTGAGCCAGGGGCATTCGAACTATGGCTACACCTTC.

The chain combines TRBV10-3 with TRBJ1-5; D is possibly TRBD1 (5 bases). There are 14 residues in the CDR3. The ends were cut back, 3 bases at V and 3 bases at J, with 9 bases in the middle. CDR1 is ENHRY and CDR2 is SYGVKD in the germline V gene. The CDR3 DNA reads as TGTGCCATCAGTGATCCGGGGCCCAATCAGCCCCAGCATTTT. Protein product: CAISDPGPNQPQHF.

The sample holds one count of this clone. The gene calls are TRBV28 and TRBJ2-5; no firm D call. The germline V and J ends were trimmed by 2 bases and 1 base, with 8 bases remaining between them. Looked up from germline, CDR1 is MDHEN and CDR2 is SYDVKM. The CDR3 length is 14 residues. The CDR3 DNA sequence: TGTGCCAGCAGTTTAGCCCCCAGCCAAGAGACCCAGTACTTC. This gives the protein CASSLAPSQETQYF.

By sample share, this clone is medium-sized. The chain employs TRBV7-3 and TRBJ1-1; 7 bases agree with TRBD1. The V and J ends lost 1 base and 6 bases, in that order; junction bases with no gene match: 5. The germline CDR1 and CDR2 sequences are SGHTA and FQGTGA. This CDR3 comprises 14 residues. Here the CDR3 reads CASSLSGTAPEAFF. CDR3 in DNA: TGTGCCAGCAGCTTAAGTGGGACAGCTCCTGAAGCTTTCTTT.

This sequence joins TRBV25-1 and TRBJ2-7; TRBD2 is a possible D gene (6 bases). The V gene lost 5 bases and the J gene lost 6 bases, with 17 bases spanning the gap. CDR3 length equals 14 residues. From germline, CDR1 is MGHDK and CDR2 SYGVNS. The CDR3 loop reads CASSLHGRSGEQYF. The CDR3 DNA reads TGTGCCAGCAGTCTCCACGGGAGAAGCGGCGAGCAGTACTTC.

The genes are TRBV5-6 and TRBJ2-3; 8 positions agree with TRBD1. The germline gives CDR1 SGHDT, CDR2 YYEEEE. V lost 3 bases and J lost 1; bases outside the gene matches: 7. This CDR3 comprises 16 residues. CDR3: CASSSSGTGRTDTQYF. The CDR3, as DNA: TGTGCCAGCAGCTCATCCGGGACAGGACGCACAGATACGCAGTATTTT.

This sequence joins TRBV11-2 and TRBJ2-2; D remains unclear. The CDR3 has 18 amino acids. Germline V lookup: CDR1 SGHAT, CDR2 FQNNGV. V lost 1 base and J 0 bases, leaving 15 bases between the germline ends. The CDR3 loop reads CASSLVFRSRANTGELFF. The CDR3 coding sequence is TGTGCCAGCAGCTTAGTCTTTAGGTCTAGAGCGAACACCGGGGAGCTGTTTTTT.

The chain combines TRBV28 with TRBJ2-5; weak D call: TRBD2 (5 bases). V was shortened by 5 bases and J by 11 bases, with 12 bases between the two germline ends. The CDR3 is made up of 11 amino acids. Germline V gene lookup returns CDR1 MDHEN and CDR2 SYDVKM. CDR3 sequence: CASSEGYEQYF. The CDR3 nucleotides read TGTGCCAGCAGTGAGGGTTATGAGCAGTACTTC.

This sequence joins TRBV15 and TRBJ2-7, with a weak D call TRBD2 (5 bases). V lost 1 base and J 0 bases, leaving 13 bases between the germline ends. Germline V lookup: CDR1 LNHNV, CDR2 YYDKDF (reference sequence). The CDR3 spans 16 residues. The DNA of the CDR3 is TGTGCCACCAGCAGAGTCCCGGACTTTACCTCCTACGAGCAGTACTTC. It is translated as CATSRVPDFTSYEQYF.

This chain uses TRBV4-1 with TRBJ1-4; TRBD1 is a possible D gene (6 bases). Germline V gives CDR1 MGHRA, CDR2 YSYEKL. V was shortened by 0 bases and J by 5 bases, with 13 bases between the two germline ends. CDR3 size: 16 residues. The CDR3 loop is CASSQESEGENEKLFF. The DNA for the CDR3 is TGCGCCAGCAGCCAAGAATCGGAGGGGGAGAATGAAAAACTGTTTTTT.

This rearrangement joins TRBV30 to TRBJ1-4, with unresolved D. This CDR3 spans 13 amino acids. V gave up 2 bases and J gave up 6 bases, with 10 bases separating them. CDR1 is GTSNPN and CDR2 is SVGIG in the germline V gene (reference sequence). The CDR3 DNA reads as TGTGCCTGGAGTCCAATCCCCCATGAAAAACTGTTTTTT. As protein: CAWSPIPHEKLFF.

The V and J genes are TRBV7-2 and TRBJ2-7; D is perhaps TRBD1 (6 bases). In germline, CDR1 is SGHTA, CDR2 FQGNSA. Trimming took off 6 bases at V and 0 bases at J, with 12 bases between the two ends. The CDR3 contains 14 residues. This CDR3 is CASRPRTASYEQYF. In nucleotides, the CDR3 is TGTGCCAGCAGGCCTCGGACAGCCTCCTACGAGCAGTACTTC.

The J gene is TRBJ2-3, the V gene TRBV7-8, with TRBD2 as a possible D gene (5 bases). Trimming shortened V by 9 bases and J by 2 bases, and 21 bases separated the two germline ends. The CDR3 loop spans 16 amino acids. Germline V lookup: CDR1 SGHVS, CDR2 FQNEAQ. This CDR3 reads CASRLSGGGNTDTQYF. The CDR3 DNA reads TGTGCCAGTCGGCTCTCAGGCGGAGGAAACACAGATACGCAGTATTTT.

In this sample, this clone turned up a few times. This chain connects TRBV9 to TRBJ2-7, with a possible D match to TRBD2 (6 bases). CDR1 is SGDLS and CDR2 is YYNGEE in the germline V gene. Trimming removed 0 bases from V and 1 base from J, with 8 bases in between. This CDR3 region has 14 residues. The CDR3 bases are TGTGCCAGCAGCGTAGGGCGGGGTTCCTACGAGCAGTACTTC. Its translation is CASSVGRGSYEQYF.

This clone is classed as medium-sized. The chain is built from TRBV5-6 and TRBJ1-1, with D maybe TRBD1 (6 bases). The CDR3 contains 14 residues. Trimming took 3 bases from V and 8 from J, leaving 17 bases between them. Germline assignment: CDR1 SGHDT and CDR2 YYEEEE. This CDR3 reads CASSSPLGAQEAFF. In DNA form, the CDR3 reads TGTGCCAGCAGCTCGCCCTTGGGGGCCCAAGAAGCTTTCTTT.

The rearrangement links TRBV7-2 to TRBJ2-2; D may be TRBD2 (5 bases). The V and J ends lost 1 base and 5 bases respectively, with 11 bases between them. The CDR3 sequence is 15 residues long. Per the germline V gene, CDR1 is SGHTA and CDR2 is FQGNSA. CDR3: CASSLGGRGTGELFF. CDR3 DNA sequence: TGTGCCAGCAGCTTAGGTGGTAGAGGGACCGGGGAGCTGTTTTTT.

On this clone itself: Other DNA sequences in the same sample also yield this CDR3. The chain carries TRBV28 and TRBJ1-1; D gene uncertain. The CDR3 runs 12 residues. The germline gives CDR1 MDHEN, CDR2 SYDVKM. V was clipped by 6 bases and J by 1 base, with 6 bases between them. Written as DNA, the CDR3 is TGTGCCAGCAGCTTCAGGAACACTGAAGCTTTCTTT. It is translated as CASSFRNTEAFF. Full variable domain (rest looked up from reference TRBV28 and TRBJ1-1): DVKVTQSSRYLVKRTGEKVFLECVQDMDHENMFWYRQDPGLGLRLIYFSYDVKMKEKGDIPEGYSVSREKKERFSLILESASTNQTSMYLCASSFRNTEAFFGQGTRLTVV.

The chain's CDR3 is CASSHGTGQFF. CDR3 in DNA: TGTGCCAGCAGTCACGGGACAGGACAGTTCTTC. V usage is TRBV6-1 and J usage is TRBJ2-1; TRBD1 aligns across 8 bases. Germline V gene sequence: CDR1 MNHNS, CDR2 SASEGT. The CDR3 covers 11 residues. V gave up 5 bases and J gave up 13 bases; unmatched junction bases: 4.

The chain recombines TRBV4-3 with TRBJ2-2; 8 nucleotides match TRBD1. This CDR3 is built from 17 residues. The V and J ends lost 0 bases and 4 bases, in that order; junction bases with no gene match: 7. Germline CDR1 LGHNA, CDR2 YSLEER. This chain's CDR3 is CASSQDWSRGRTGELFF. CDR3 nucleotide sequence: TGCGCCAGCAGCCAAGATTGGAGCAGGGGGCGCACCGGGGAGCTGTTTTTT.

V gene TRBV19 combines with J gene TRBJ1-5; TRBD1 matches at 8 bases. The ends lost 8 bases at V and 7 bases at J; junction bases unmatched: 13. The length of the CDR3 is 15 residues. Per the germline V gene, CDR1 is LNHDA and CDR2 is SQIVND (reference sequence). In DNA, the CDR3 is TGTGCCAGTCAAACAGGGGGAGGGCCTGCACAGCCCCAGCATTTT. This codes for CASQTGGGPAQPQHF.

J is TRBJ1-1 and V is TRBV7-9; 8 bases line up with TRBD1. The CDR3 totals 12 residues. CDR1 is SEHNR and CDR2 is FQNEAQ in the germline V gene (reference sequence). The V gene end was trimmed by 5 bases and the J gene end by 7 bases; junction bases not matched to a gene: 3. The CDR3 DNA sequence: TGTGCCAGCAGCGGACAGGGTCTTGAAGCTTTCTTT. Residues: CASSGQGLEAFF.

The J gene is TRBJ2-1, the V gene TRBV6-4; 7 bases agree with TRBD1. Trimming at V came to 5 bases and at J to 5 bases, leaving 3 bases not matched to a gene. CDR1 and CDR2 (germline): MRHNA, SNTAGT. The CDR3 loop spans 13 amino acids. The CDR3 DNA is TGTGCCAGCAGTACACAGGGGAACAATGAGCAGTTCTTC. Its protein is CASSTQGNNEQFF.

CDR3 sequence: CASSPSGGAENEQFF. As DNA, the CDR3 is TGTGCCAGCAGCCCCAGCGGGGGGGCCGAAAATGAGCAGTTCTTC. This chain links TRBV5-4 with TRBJ2-1; 10 bases are shared with TRBD2. This CDR3 has 15 residues. Germline V gene data show CDR1 as SGHNT and CDR2 as YYREEE (reference sequence). Losses at the gene ends were 4 bases for V and 7 bases for J; bases not matched to a gene: 8.

Concerning this clone itself: One end of the junction fails to match germline, which may point to a read error. This sequence joins TRBV7-7 and TRBJ2-3, with D perhaps matching TRBD1 or TRBD2 (5 bases each). Germline V gives CDR1 SSHAT, CDR2 FNYEAQ (reference sequence). The CDR3 contains 14 residues. Here the CDR3 reads CASSRTWGTDTQYF. The DNA for the CDR3 is TGTGCTAGCAGCCGCACCTGGGGGACAGATACGCAGTATTTT.

The chain recombines TRBV20-1 with TRBJ2-3; no definite D call. Trimming stripped 0 bases from V and 8 bases from J, with 6 bases between. CDR3 length: 11 amino acids. The germline CDR1 and CDR2 sequences are DFQATT and SNEGSKA (reference sequence). The chain's CDR3 is CSARDLGTQYF. In DNA form, the CDR3 reads TGCAGTGCTAGAGATTTAGGTACGCAGTATTTT.

The chain is built from TRBV6-6 and TRBJ2-7; no clear D. Germline-derived CDR1 and CDR2 are MNHNY and SVGAGI (reference sequence). CDR3 length equals 11 residues. Trimming left V 0 bases short and J 7 bases short, with 4 bases between. This CDR3 reads CASSYSGEQYF. CDR3 nucleotide sequence: TGTGCCAGCAGTTACTCGGGGGAGCAGTACTTC.